This passage covers 10 T cell receptor beta chains from one sample sequenced in a study of T cell responses to AZD1222 COVID-19 vaccine. Some clones are missing from TCRdb's copy, which holds only in-frame ones; the method was immunoSEQ multiplex PCR. Among around 120,000 clones listed, 75% to 90% were seen once. This specimen was peripheral blood, taken on day 0 of MenACWY control vaccination. The receptor set was obtained from an adult in good health.

CDR3 nucleotide sequence: TGTGCCATCAGTGCAGACAGGGTAATCACTGAAGCTTTCTTT. It yields the protein CAISADRVITEAFF. The V call is TRBV10-3, the J call TRBJ1-1, with TRBD1 identical over 7 bases. The J segment lost 4 bases and the V segment lost 4 bases, leaving 6 bases of the junction unmatched. Germline loops: CDR1 ENHRY, CDR2 SYGVKD. The CDR3 runs to 14 residues.

The chain recombines TRBV12-3 or TRBV12-4 with TRBJ1-1, with no clear D. The CDR3 loop spans 12 amino acids. Trimming took 3 bases from V and 5 from J, leaving 7 bases between them. CDR3 bases: TGTGCCAGCAGTTTCTTCAGGACTGAAGCTTTCTTT. Protein sequence: CASSFFRTEAFF.

The V and J genes are TRBV27 and TRBJ1-6; D is unresolved. CDR3 size: 14 residues. CDR1 is MNHEY, CDR2 SMNVEV, per germline (reference sequence). Trimming took off 2 bases at V and 8 bases at J, with 10 bases between the two ends. Here the CDR3 DNA reads TGTGCCAGCAGTTTAGGGGTTGGAGATTCACCCCTCCACTTT. This encodes CASSLGVGDSPLHF.

This chain links TRBV27 with TRBJ1-4; possibly TRBD1 for D (5 bases). V was shortened by 5 bases and J by 8 bases, with 21 bases between the two germline ends. The CDR3 is 16 residues long. Germline V gene lookup returns CDR1 MNHEY and CDR2 SMNVEV (reference sequence). CDR3 protein: CASSRVRGYNQEKLFF. The DNA for the CDR3 is TGTGCCAGCAGTAGGGTACGGGGGTATAATCAGGAAAAACTGTTTTTT.

The rearrangement joins TRBV3-1 (or the pseudogene TRBV3-2) to TRBJ2-7; 10 nucleotides align to TRBD2. J lost 6 bases, V lost 2 bases, and 4 bases had no gene match. The CDR3 runs to 14 residues. The germline gives CDR1 LGHDT, CDR2 YNNKEL (reference sequence). The CDR3 sequence is CASSQLAGVGEQYF. Here the CDR3 DNA reads TGTGCCAGCAGCCAACTAGCGGGAGTGGGCGAGCAGTACTTC.

This clone was recorded only once. The chain employs TRBV28 and TRBJ1-2; D may be TRBD1 (5 bases). CDR3 length: 12 amino acids. In germline, CDR1 is MDHEN, CDR2 SYDVKM. Trimming left V 7 bases short and J 8 bases short, with 14 bases between. The CDR3 loop reads CASKVRAGGYTF. The CDR3 nucleotides read TGTGCCAGCAAGGTCAGGGCTGGAGGCTACACCTTC.

The CDR3 here is CASSVQGAGNTIYF. DNA of the CDR3: TGTGCCAGTAGCGTACAGGGTGCTGGAAACACCATATATTTT. The chain is built from TRBV19 and TRBJ1-3; a weak D match, TRBD1 (6 bases). Germline V gives CDR1 LNHDA, CDR2 SQIVND (reference sequence). The CDR3 is 14 amino acids. The V gene lost 6 bases and the J gene lost 2 bases, with 11 bases spanning the gap. The full variable domain, completed using reference TRBV19 and TRBJ1-3, is DGGITQSPKYLFRKEGQNVTLSCEQNLNHDAMYWYRQDPGQGLRLIYYSQIVNDFQKGDIAEGYSVSREKKESFPLTVTSAQKNPTAFYLCASSVQGAGNTIYFGEGSWLTVV.

This clone was seen a single time. The chain is built from TRBV12-3 or TRBV12-4 and TRBJ1-2; tentative D call: TRBD1 (6 bases). This CDR3 spans 12 amino acids. The V gene lost 0 bases and the J gene lost 10 bases, with 9 bases spanning the gap. In DNA, the CDR3 is TGTGCCAGCAGTTTAGCAGGGGGTGACTACACCTTC. Protein product: CASSLAGGDYTF.

CDR3: CASSPDRAQSYEQYF. CDR3 DNA: TGTGCCAGCAGCCCTGACAGGGCCCAATCCTACGAGCAGTACTTC. The chain uses TRBV11-3 and TRBJ2-7; 7 bases match TRBD1. V dropped 5 bases and J dropped 1; count of bases not matched to a gene: 8. The CDR3 has 15 residues. CDR1 and CDR2 from the germline V gene are SGHNT and YENEEA.

The rearrangement links TRBV3-1 (or the pseudogene TRBV3-2) to TRBJ1-5, with TRBD1 as a possible D gene (6 bases). The CDR3 is made up of 14 amino acids. Trimming cost V 4 bases and J 4 bases, with 11 bases left between them. Germline-derived CDR1 and CDR2 are LGHDT and YNNKEL (reference sequence). CDR3: CASSPPGDNQPQHF. DNA for the CDR3: TGTGCCAGCAGCCCCCCAGGGGATAATCAGCCCCAGCATTTT.